This T cell receptor beta chain comes out of a study of CD4+ T cells in melanoma (dated by TCRdb to between 2021 and 2022). Background for the entire study: Neoantigen-specific CD4+ T cells in human melanoma were what the study investigated.

The donors were melanoma patients. The library came from the immunoSEQ multiplex PCR assay. TCRdb's version of the immuneACCESS table is confined to in-frame rearrangements and falls short of the full clone set. An unresolved V gene accounts for under half of the shortfall where checked; the remainder is of unknown origin. The sample table lists roughly 12,000 clones, over 60% of them with a count of one. The ten top clones hold over 8.5% of the sample. To note about this clone: The specificity of this receptor is unknown. There are no base qualities to consult, and no much larger clone falls within one base.

Via the germline V gene (reference sequence), CDR1 is SEHNR and CDR2 FQNEAQ. Counted from cysteine to phenylalanine, this CDR3 has 15 amino acids. The read is trimmed to its CDR3 DNA, 45 bases read in frame from base 1. Between the V and J ends, shortened by 1 base and 4 bases respectively, the junction contains 13 bases. The investigation overall reported the following: The report described a correlation between neoantigen-specific CD4+ T cells and the function of CD8+ T cells, macrophages and B cells. Diverse differentiation states were reported to be shown by neoantigen-specific CD4+ T cells in melanoma.

Specimen: cells from a culture (not recorded whether cultured in vitro). The source is a human donor with melanoma. The receptor chain draws on TRBV7-9 and TRBJ1-2; the D gene is possibly TRBD1, with 6 bases matching. The sequenced DNA is TGTGCCAGCAGCTTAGAGGCAGGGGCGCCCTATGGCTACACCTTC. It specifies CASSLEAGAPYGYTF.